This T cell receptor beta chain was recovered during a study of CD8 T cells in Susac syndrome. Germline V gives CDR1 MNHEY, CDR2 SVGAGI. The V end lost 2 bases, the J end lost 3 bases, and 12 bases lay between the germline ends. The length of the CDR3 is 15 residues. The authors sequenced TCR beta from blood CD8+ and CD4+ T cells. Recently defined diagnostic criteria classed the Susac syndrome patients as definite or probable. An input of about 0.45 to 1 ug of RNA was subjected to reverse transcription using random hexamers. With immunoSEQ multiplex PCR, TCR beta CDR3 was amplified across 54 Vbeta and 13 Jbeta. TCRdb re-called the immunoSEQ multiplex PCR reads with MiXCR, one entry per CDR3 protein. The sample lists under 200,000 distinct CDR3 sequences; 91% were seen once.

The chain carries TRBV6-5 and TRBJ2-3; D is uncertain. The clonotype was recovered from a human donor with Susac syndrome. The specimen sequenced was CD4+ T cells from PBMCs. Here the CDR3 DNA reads TGTGCCAGCAGTTACGGTACCGACTGGACAGATACGCAGTATTTT. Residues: CASSYGTDWTDTQYF.